A single sample is the source of the 21 T cell receptor beta chains below, sequenced in a study of T cell repertoires in cytomegalovirus infection (dated by TCRdb to between 2018 and 2021). Their specific antigens are unknown. What the treatment or condition label conveys for this sample: in vitro stimulation with specific CMV peptide epitopes to enrich CMV-specific T cells. The sequencer was an Illumina HiSeq 1500. Clones were called with MiXCR by TCRdb after fastp trimmed the public reads at Q25, and only in-frame beta chains were retained. Rows are combined by CDR3 protein, so each entry shows the most common genes and DNA. The sample table shows under 300,000 distinct CDR3 sequences, and less than 25% are seen once. Of the sample, under 25% falls within the top ten clones. This specimen was cultured PBMCs, taken from culture after CMV antigen stimulation. These receptors originate from a human donor in good health (CMV status not recorded). Some clones in this sample may be carry-over from other donors' samples.

This chain connects TRBV7-2 to TRBJ1-4, with 10 bases fitting TRBD1. The CDR3 sequence is 15 residues long. Germline V gene sequence: CDR1 SGHTA, CDR2 FQGNSA. J gave up 7 bases and V 6 bases, and 8 bases lay outside the gene matches. The CDR3 spells CASSFDGTGAEKLFF. The CDR3 DNA is TGTGCCAGCAGTTTCGACGGGACAGGGGCTGAAAAACTGTTTTTT.

This clonotype has a count of ten or more. V gene TRBV7-2 combines with J gene TRBJ1-6; D remains ambiguous. The V end was cut by 1 base, the J end by 6 bases, with 7 bases between. The germline V gene has CDR1 SGHTA and CDR2 FQGNSA. CDR3 length: 14 residues. The CDR3 loop is CASSLGGANSPLHF. CDR3 sequence (DNA): TGTGCCAGCAGCTTAGGGGGAGCTAATTCACCCCTCCACTTT. The full variable domain, completed using reference TRBV7-2 and TRBJ1-6, is GAGVSQSPSNKVTEKGKDVELRCDPISGHTALYWYRQSLGQGLEFLIYFQGNSAPDKSGLPSDRFSAERTGGSVSTLTIQRTQQEDSAVYLCASSLGGANSPLHFGNGTRLTVT.

The V gene is TRBV12-3 or TRBV12-4, the J gene TRBJ2-7; D might be TRBD1 (6 bases). V shed 6 bases and J shed 5 bases, with 14 bases lying between them. The CDR3 loop spans 13 amino acids. CDR3 DNA sequence: TGTGCCAGCAGCAGACAGGTCGGGGACGAGCAGTACTTC. This sequence encodes CASSRQVGDEQYF.

There are a few counts of this clonotype. The chain carries TRBV28 and TRBJ2-7; 7 positions agree with TRBD2. Germline CDR1 reads MDHEN; CDR2 reads SYDVKM. After removal of 5 bases from V and 1 base from J, the junction contained 8 bases not matched to a gene. The CDR3 runs 15 residues. CDR3 coding DNA: TGTGCCAGCAGTCCCCTACGGGAGGCGTCCTACGAGCAGTACTTC. It is translated as CASSPLREASYEQYF.

The V and J genes are TRBV19 and TRBJ1-4, with D unresolved. V lost 10 bases and J 8 bases, leaving 17 bases between the germline ends. The CDR3 is made up of 13 amino acids. Germline V gene sequence: CDR1 LNHDA, CDR2 SQIVND (reference sequence). The CDR3 reads CAIPPRGGEKLFF. CDR3 sequence (DNA): TGTGCCATTCCACCCCGGGGAGGGGAAAAACTGTTTTTT.

This chain connects TRBV2 to TRBJ2-1; 11 bases fit TRBD2. V was pared by 6 bases and J by 5 bases, with 3 bases of the junction left unmatched. Per germline, CDR1 SNHLY and CDR2 FYNNEI. The CDR3 has 14 amino acids. The CDR3 DNA reads TGTGCCAGCAGACGACTAGCGGGAAACAATGAGCAGTTCTTC. Protein product: CASRRLAGNNEQFF.

This chain uses TRBV20-1 with TRBJ2-7; perhaps TRBD2 as D (5 bases). The CDR3 runs to 13 residues. Germline V gene data show CDR1 as DFQATT and CDR2 as SNEGSKA (reference sequence). The CDR3 is CSPLRAGVYEQYF. CDR3 nucleotides: TGCAGCCCCCTGAGGGCCGGAGTGTACGAGCAGTACTTC.

The chain is built from TRBV12-3 or TRBV12-4 and TRBJ1-2; D gene ambiguous. V dropped 6 bases and J dropped 7 bases, with 9 bases sitting between them. This CDR3 region has 11 residues. CDR3: CASSLQVGYTF. The CDR3 DNA reads as TGTGCCAGCAGCCTACAAGTTGGCTACACCTTC.

This clonotype was picked up many times. This chain uses TRBV28 with TRBJ1-2, with D hard to call. This CDR3 spans 14 amino acids. Germline values: CDR1 MDHEN, CDR2 SYDVKM. V lost 3 bases and J 4 bases, leaving 12 bases between the germline ends. The CDR3 reads CASSFGEVFYGYTF. CDR3 DNA sequence: TGTGCCAGCAGTTTCGGGGAGGTCTTCTATGGCTACACCTTC.

This clonotype has at least ten counts. This chain connects TRBV7-2 to TRBJ1-5; TRBD1 matches 8 bases. The CDR3 contains 15 residues. The V segment lost 4 bases and the J segment 6 bases; nucleotides outside the gene matches: 8. The germline V gene encodes CDR1 SGHTA and CDR2 FQGNSA. The CDR3 DNA is TGTGCCAGCAGCTCGGACAGGGAAGTGGGTCAGCCCCAGCATTTT. This translates into CASSSDREVGQPQHF. Variable domain in full (rest from reference TRBV7-2 and TRBJ1-5): GAGVSQSPSNKVTEKGKDVELRCDPISGHTALYWYRQSLGQGLEFLIYFQGNSAPDKSGLPSDRFSAERTGGSVSTLTIQRTQQEDSAVYLCASSSDREVGQPQHFGDGTRLSIL.

This clonotype was recorded a few times. The chain recombines TRBV6-5 with TRBJ2-1; D remains ambiguous. Per germline, CDR1 MNHEY and CDR2 SVGAGI. V was pared by 4 bases and J by 6 bases, with 10 bases between. This CDR3 has 13 residues. CDR3 nucleotide sequence: TGTGCCAGCAGTTTAACAAGCGCCAATGAGCAGTTCTTC. This translates into CASSLTSANEQFF.

This clonotype was detected a few times. This rearrangement joins TRBV19 to TRBJ1-5; possibly TRBD1 for D (6 bases). Germline V gene sequence: CDR1 LNHDA, CDR2 SQIVND (reference sequence). The CDR3 runs 18 residues. V gave up 7 bases and J gave up 6 bases, with 28 bases separating them. The CDR3 DNA reads as TGTGCCAGTACCATAGGGGGTAGTGGCCGTCAAAGGGGTCAGCCCCAGCATTTT. Its translation: CASTIGGSGRQRGQPQHF.

This clonotype was detected many times. The rearrangement joins TRBV7-8 to TRBJ1-1; no firm D call. V dropped 5 bases and J dropped 0 bases, with 7 bases sitting between them. The length of the CDR3 is 13 residues. Per the germline V gene, CDR1 is SGHVS and CDR2 is FQNEAQ. For the CDR3, the DNA is TGTGCCAGCAGCCCGACGGTGAACACTGAAGCTTTCTTT. Protein sequence: CASSPTVNTEAFF. The full variable domain, in which reference TRBV7-8 and TRBJ1-1 provide the parts outside the CDR3, is GAGVSQSPRYKVAKRGQDVALRCDPISGHVSLFWYQQALGQGPEFLTYFQNEAQLDKSGLPSDRFFAERPEGSVSTLKIQRTQQEDSAVYLCASSPTVNTEAFFGQGTRLTVV.

V usage is TRBV9 and J usage is TRBJ2-5; maybe TRBD2 (5 bases). Germline V gene lookup returns CDR1 SGDLS and CDR2 YYNGEE. CDR3 size: 14 residues. The germline V and J ends were trimmed by 7 bases and 2 bases, with 15 bases remaining between them. The CDR3 sequence is CASGRTPKQETQYF. In DNA, the CDR3 is TGTGCCAGCGGGCGGACTCCCAAACAAGAGACCCAGTACTTC.

CDR3 in DNA: TGTGCCAGCAGCTCGACAGCTACAGGACGGGAGACCCAGTACTTC. Protein product: CASSSTATGRETQYF. The V call is TRBV7-3, the J call TRBJ2-5; a possible D gene is TRBD1 (5 bases). Looked up from germline, CDR1 is SGHTA and CDR2 is FQGTGA. The V and J ends lost 4 bases and 5 bases respectively, with 17 bases between them. This CDR3 region has 15 residues.

This clonotype was detected many times. J is TRBJ2-6 and V is TRBV11-2; D possibly corresponds to TRBD1 (5 bases). This CDR3 region has 15 residues. The V gene lost 2 bases and the J gene lost 4 bases, with 9 bases spanning the gap. The V gene's germline CDR1 is SGHAT and CDR2 FQNNGV. DNA of the CDR3: TGTGCCAGCAGCTTAAGGGGAAGAGGGGCCAACGTCCTGACTTTC. Translated, it gives CASSLRGRGANVLTF.

The J gene is TRBJ1-1, the V gene TRBV18; no clear D gene. The CDR3 consists of 14 residues. Trimming left V 0 bases short and J 3 bases short, with 8 bases between. Germline V lookup: CDR1 KGHSH, CDR2 LQKENI. The CDR3 DNA sequence: TGTGCCAGCTCACCACCAGGAGGATACACTGAAGCTTTCTTT. This translates into CASSPPGGYTEAFF.

The chain carries TRBV29-1 and TRBJ1-3; D might be TRBD1 (5 bases). In germline, CDR1 is SQVTM, CDR2 ANQGSEA. V was trimmed by 7 bases and J by 3 bases, leaving 19 bases between them. The CDR3 runs 15 residues. The CDR3 region has the DNA TGCAGCGCCCGGGGGAAGCACAGGCTTGGAAACACCATATATTTT. Translation: CSARGKHRLGNTIYF.

This clonotype occurred once. This chain uses TRBV30 with TRBJ2-3; D uncertain. The germline V and J ends were trimmed by 0 bases and 1 base, with 8 bases remaining between them. Germline V gene data show CDR1 as GTSNPN and CDR2 as SVGIG (reference sequence). This CDR3 contains 14 residues. The CDR3 coding sequence is TGTGCCTGGAGTGTGTTGGTTGGCACAGATACGCAGTATTTT. Protein product: CAWSVLVGTDTQYF.

The genes are TRBV7-9 and TRBJ1-1; D is unresolved. V was cut by 5 bases and J by 5 bases, with 15 bases left in between. Germline CDR1 reads SEHNR; CDR2 reads FQNEAQ (reference sequence). CDR3 size: 14 residues. The CDR3 nucleotides read TGTGCCAGCAGCCTGACCCATATGGGGACTGAAGCTTTCTTT. This gives the protein CASSLTHMGTEAFF.

This clonotype was counted at least ten times. The CDR3 nucleotides read TGTGCCAGCACCCTTCTATACCAGATCAATGAGCAGTTCTTC. Amino acid sequence: CASTLLYQINEQFF. This chain uses TRBV7-2 with TRBJ2-1; no clear D. The V and J ends lost 7 bases and 6 bases respectively, with 16 bases between them. CDR1 is SGHTA and CDR2 is FQGNSA in the germline V gene. The CDR3 loop spans 14 amino acids.